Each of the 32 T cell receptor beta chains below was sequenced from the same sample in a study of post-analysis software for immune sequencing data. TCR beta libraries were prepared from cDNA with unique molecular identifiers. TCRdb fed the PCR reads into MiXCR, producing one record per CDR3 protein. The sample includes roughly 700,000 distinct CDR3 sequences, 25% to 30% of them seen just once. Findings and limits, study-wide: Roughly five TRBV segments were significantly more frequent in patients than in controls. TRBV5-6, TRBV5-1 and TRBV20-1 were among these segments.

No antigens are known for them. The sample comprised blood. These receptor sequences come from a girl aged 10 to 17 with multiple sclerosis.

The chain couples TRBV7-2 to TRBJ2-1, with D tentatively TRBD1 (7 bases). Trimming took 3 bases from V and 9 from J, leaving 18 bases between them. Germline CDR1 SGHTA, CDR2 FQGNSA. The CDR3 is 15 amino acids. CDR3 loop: CASSFRRGRIIEQFF. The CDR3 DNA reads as TGTGCCAGCAGCTTCAGGAGGGGGCGTATCATTGAGCAGTTCTTC. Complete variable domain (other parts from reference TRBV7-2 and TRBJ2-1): GAGVSQSPSNKVTEKGKDVELRCDPISGHTALYWYRQSLGQGLEFLIYFQGNSAPDKSGLPSDRFSAERTGGSVSTLTIQRTQQEDSAVYLCASSFRRGRIIEQFFGPGTRLTVL.

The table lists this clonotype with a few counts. CDR3 protein: CASSPKGTLSREQYF. CDR3 in DNA: TGTGCCAGTAGTCCAAAGGGGACTCTCTCGCGGGAGCAGTACTTC. V gene TRBV19 combines with J gene TRBJ2-7; TRBD2 might be the D (6 bases). Germline V gene lookup returns CDR1 LNHDA and CDR2 SQIVND (reference sequence). CDR3 length: 15 residues. Trimming took off 5 bases at V and 7 bases at J, with 21 bases between the two ends.

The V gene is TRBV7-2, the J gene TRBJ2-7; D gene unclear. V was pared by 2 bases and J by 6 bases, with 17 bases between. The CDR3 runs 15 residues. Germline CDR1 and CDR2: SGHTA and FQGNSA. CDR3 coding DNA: TGTGCCAGCAGCTTAATATCCCTGGCCAGGACCGAGCAGTACTTC. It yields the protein CASSLISLARTEQYF.

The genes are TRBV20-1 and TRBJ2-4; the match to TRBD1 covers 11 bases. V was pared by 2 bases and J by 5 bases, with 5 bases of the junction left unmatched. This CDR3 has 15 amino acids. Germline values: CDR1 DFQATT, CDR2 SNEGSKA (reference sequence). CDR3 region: CSARPDRGLENIQYF. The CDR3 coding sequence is TGCAGTGCTAGACCGGACAGGGGGCTCGAAAACATTCAGTACTTC.

The CDR3 loop reads CASSDPLLAQETQYF. The DNA of the CDR3 is TGTGCCAGCAGTGATCCTCTTTTGGCTCAAGAGACCCAGTACTTC. The chain has TRBV6-1 and TRBJ2-5; no reliable D call. The CDR3 runs to 15 residues. The germline CDR1 and CDR2 sequences are MNHNS and SASEGT. Trimming shortened V by 3 bases and J by 2 bases, and 13 bases separated the two germline ends.

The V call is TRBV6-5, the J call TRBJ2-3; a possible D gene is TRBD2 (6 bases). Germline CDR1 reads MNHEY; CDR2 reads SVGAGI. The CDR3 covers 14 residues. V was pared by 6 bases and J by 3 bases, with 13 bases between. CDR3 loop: CASSPQEGTDTQYF. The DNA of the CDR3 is TGTGCCAGCAGCCCTCAGGAGGGAACAGATACGCAGTATTTT.

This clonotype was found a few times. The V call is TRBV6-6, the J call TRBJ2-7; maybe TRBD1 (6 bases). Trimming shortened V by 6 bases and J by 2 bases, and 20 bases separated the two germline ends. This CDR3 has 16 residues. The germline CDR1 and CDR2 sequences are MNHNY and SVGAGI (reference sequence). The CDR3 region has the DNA TGTGCCAGCAGCACATCAACGACAGGTGGTGCCTACGAGCAGTACTTC. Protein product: CASSTSTTGGAYEQYF.

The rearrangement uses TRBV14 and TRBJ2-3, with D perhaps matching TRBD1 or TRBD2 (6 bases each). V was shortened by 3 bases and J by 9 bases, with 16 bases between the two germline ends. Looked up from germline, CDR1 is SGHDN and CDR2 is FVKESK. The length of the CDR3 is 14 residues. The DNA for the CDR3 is TGTGCCAGCAGCCACCGAGGGGGAGGACGGACGCAGTATTTT. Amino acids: CASSHRGGGRTQYF.

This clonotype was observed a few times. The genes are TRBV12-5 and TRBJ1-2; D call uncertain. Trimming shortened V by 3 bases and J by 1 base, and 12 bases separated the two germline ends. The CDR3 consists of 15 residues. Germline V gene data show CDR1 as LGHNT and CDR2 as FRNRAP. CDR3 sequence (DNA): TGTGCTAGTGGTTTTGGCGGGATCCATAACTATGGCTACACCTTC. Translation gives CASGFGGIHNYGYTF. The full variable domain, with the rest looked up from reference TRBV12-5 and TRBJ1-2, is DARVTQTPRHKVTEMGQEVTMRCQPILGHNTVFWYRQTMMQGLELLAYFRNRAPLDDSGMPKDRFSAEMPDATLATLKIQPSEPRDSAVYFCASGFGGIHNYGYTFGSGTRLTVV.

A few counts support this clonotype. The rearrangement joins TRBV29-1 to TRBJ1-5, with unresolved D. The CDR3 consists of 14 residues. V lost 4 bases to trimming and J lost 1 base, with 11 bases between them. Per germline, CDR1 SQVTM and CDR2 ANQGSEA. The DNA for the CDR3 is TGCAGCGTTGTACGGACGGGAAGCAATCAGCCCCAGCATTTT. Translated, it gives CSVVRTGSNQPQHF.

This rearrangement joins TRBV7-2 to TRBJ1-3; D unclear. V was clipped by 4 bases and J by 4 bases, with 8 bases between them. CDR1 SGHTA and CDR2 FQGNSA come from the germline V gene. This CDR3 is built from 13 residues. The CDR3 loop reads CASSSFGGNTIYF. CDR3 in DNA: TGTGCCAGCAGCTCCTTCGGGGGAAACACCATATATTTT.

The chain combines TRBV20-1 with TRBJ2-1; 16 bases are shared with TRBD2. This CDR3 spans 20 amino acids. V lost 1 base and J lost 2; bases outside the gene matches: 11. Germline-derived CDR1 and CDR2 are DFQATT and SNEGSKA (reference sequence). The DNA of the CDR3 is TGCAGTGCTAGAGCCAATCCGGGACTAGCGGGAGGGGGGGCCTACAATGAGCAGTTCTTC. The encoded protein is CSARANPGLAGGGAYNEQFF.

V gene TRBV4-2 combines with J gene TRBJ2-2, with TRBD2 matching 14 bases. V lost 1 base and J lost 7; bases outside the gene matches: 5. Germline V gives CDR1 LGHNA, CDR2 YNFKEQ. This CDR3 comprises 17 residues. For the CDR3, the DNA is TGTGCCAGCAGCCAAGGGACTAGCGGGGGGTTTGGCGGGGAGCTGTTTTTT. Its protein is CASSQGTSGGFGGELFF.

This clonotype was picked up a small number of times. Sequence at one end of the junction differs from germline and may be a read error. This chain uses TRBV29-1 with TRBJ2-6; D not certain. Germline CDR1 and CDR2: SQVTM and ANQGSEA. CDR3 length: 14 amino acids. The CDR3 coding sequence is TGCAGCGCTGAACTAAGCCCTGGGGCCAACGTCCTGACTTTC. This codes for CSAELSPGANVLTF.

The CDR3 reads CASSESAGVWDTQYF. The CDR3 DNA reads TGTGCCAGCAGTGAAAGTGCGGGGGTTTGGGATACGCAGTATTTT. This rearrangement joins TRBV6-1 to TRBJ2-3; TRBD2 aligns across 7 bases. The ends lost 2 bases at V and 6 bases at J; junction bases unmatched: 8. The CDR3 length is 15 residues. Per germline, CDR1 MNHNS and CDR2 SASEGT.

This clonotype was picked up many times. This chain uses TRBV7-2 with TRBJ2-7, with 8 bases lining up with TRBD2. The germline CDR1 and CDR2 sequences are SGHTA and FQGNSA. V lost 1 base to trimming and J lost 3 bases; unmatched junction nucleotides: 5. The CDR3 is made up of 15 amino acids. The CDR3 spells CASSLEAGAGYEQYF. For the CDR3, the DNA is TGTGCCAGCAGCTTAGAAGCGGGAGCCGGCTACGAGCAGTACTTC.

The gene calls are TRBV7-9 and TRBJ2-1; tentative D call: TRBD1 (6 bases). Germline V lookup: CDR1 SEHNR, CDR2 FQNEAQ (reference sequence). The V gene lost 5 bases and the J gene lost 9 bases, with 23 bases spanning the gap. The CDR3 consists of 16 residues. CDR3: CASSVLDRRYTAEQFF. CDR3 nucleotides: TGTGCCAGCAGCGTCTTGGACAGACGATATACCGCTGAGCAGTTCTTC.

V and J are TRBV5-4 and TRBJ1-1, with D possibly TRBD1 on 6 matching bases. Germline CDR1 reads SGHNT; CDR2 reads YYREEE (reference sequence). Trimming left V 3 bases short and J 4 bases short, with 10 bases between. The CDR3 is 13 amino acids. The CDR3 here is CASSSPGATEAFF. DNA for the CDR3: TGTGCCAGCAGCTCGCCAGGGGCCACTGAAGCTTTCTTT.

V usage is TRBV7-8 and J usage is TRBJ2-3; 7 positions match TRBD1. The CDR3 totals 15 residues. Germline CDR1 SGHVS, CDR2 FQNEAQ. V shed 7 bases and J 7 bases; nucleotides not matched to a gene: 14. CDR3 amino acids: CASTLRRQGMNTQYF. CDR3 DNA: TGTGCCAGCACCCTTCGGCGACAGGGTATGAATACGCAGTATTTT.

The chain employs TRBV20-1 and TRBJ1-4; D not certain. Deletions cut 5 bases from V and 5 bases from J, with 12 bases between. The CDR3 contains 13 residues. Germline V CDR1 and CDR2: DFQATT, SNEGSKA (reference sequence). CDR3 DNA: TGCAGTGCTCGGAGGGCCTCAAATGAAAAACTGTTTTTT. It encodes CSARRASNEKLFF.

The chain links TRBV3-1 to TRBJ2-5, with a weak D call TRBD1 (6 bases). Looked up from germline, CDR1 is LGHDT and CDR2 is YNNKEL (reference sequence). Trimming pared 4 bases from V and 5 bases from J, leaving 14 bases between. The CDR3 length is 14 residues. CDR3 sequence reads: CASSLVPGAETQYF. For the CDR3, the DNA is TGTGCCAGCAGCCTCGTTCCAGGGGCGGAGACCCAGTACTTC.

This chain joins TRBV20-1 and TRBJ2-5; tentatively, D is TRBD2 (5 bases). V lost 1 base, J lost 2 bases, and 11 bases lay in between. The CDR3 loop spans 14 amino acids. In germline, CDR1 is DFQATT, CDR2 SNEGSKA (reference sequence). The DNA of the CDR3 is TGCAGTGCTAGAGTCCCCGGGGTTCAAGAGACCCAGTACTTC. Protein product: CSARVPGVQETQYF.

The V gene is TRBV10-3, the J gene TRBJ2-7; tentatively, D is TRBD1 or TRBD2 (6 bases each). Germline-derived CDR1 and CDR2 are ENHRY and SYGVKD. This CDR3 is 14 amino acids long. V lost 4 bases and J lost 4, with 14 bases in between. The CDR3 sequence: CAISAYGGGYEQYF. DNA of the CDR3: TGTGCCATCAGTGCTTACGGGGGCGGATACGAGCAGTACTTC.

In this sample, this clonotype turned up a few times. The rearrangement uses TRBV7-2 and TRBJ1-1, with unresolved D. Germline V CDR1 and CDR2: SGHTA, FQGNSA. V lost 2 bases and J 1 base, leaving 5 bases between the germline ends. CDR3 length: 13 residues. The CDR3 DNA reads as TGTGCCAGCAGCTTACACAGGAACACTGAAGCTTTCTTT. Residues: CASSLHRNTEAFF. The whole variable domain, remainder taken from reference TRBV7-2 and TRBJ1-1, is GAGVSQSPSNKVTEKGKDVELRCDPISGHTALYWYRQSLGQGLEFLIYFQGNSAPDKSGLPSDRFSAERTGGSVSTLTIQRTQQEDSAVYLCASSLHRNTEAFFGQGTRLTVV.

CDR3 residues: CASSRVGRGTTDTQYF. CDR3 DNA sequence: TGTGCCAGCAGCCGTGTAGGCAGGGGAACGACAGATACGCAGTATTTT. The rearrangement joins TRBV6-5 to TRBJ2-3, with a possible D match to TRBD1 (6 bases). Trimming cost V 6 bases and J 3 bases, with 19 bases left between them. Germline-derived CDR1 and CDR2 are MNHEY and SVGAGI. CDR3 size: 16 residues.

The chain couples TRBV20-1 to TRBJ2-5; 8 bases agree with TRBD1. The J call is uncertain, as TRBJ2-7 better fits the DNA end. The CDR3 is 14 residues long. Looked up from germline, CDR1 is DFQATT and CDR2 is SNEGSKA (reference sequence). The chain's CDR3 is CSARLTGTGAEQYF. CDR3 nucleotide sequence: TGCAGTGCTAGACTTACCGGGACAGGCGCCGAGCAGTACTTC.

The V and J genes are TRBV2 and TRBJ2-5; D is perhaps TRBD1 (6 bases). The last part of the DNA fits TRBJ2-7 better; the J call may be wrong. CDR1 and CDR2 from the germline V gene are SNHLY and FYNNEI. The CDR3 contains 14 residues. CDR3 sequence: CASSGLQGSHEQYF. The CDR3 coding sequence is TGTGCCAGCAGTGGACTACAGGGATCTCACGAGCAGTACTTC.

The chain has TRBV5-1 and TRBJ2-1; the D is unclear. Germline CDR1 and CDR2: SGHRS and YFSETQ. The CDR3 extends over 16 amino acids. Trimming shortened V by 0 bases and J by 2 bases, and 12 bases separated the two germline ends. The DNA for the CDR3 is TGCGCCAGCAGCTTGGACGGACCCTCTGCCTACAATGAGCAGTTCTTC. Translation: CASSLDGPSAYNEQFF.

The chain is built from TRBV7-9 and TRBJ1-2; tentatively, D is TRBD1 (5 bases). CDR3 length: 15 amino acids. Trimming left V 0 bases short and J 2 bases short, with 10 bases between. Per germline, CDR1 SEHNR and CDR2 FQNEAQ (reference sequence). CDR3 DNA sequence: TGTGCCAGCAGCTTAGCGAGCCCAGGGAACTATGGCTACACCTTC. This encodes CASSLASPGNYGYTF.

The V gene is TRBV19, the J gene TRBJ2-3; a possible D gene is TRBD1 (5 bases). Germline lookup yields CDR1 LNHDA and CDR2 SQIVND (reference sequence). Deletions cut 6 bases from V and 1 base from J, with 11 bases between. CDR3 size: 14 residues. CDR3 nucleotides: TGTGCCAGTAGCCCAACAGGACGCACAGATACGCAGTATTTT. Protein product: CASSPTGRTDTQYF.

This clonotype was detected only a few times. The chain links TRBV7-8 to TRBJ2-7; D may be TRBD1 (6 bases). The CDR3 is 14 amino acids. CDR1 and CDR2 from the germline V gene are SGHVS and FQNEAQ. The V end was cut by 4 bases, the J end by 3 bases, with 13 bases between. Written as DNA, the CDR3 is TGTGCCAGCAGCTCAGGGGATTCGCTCTACGAGCAGTACTTC. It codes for CASSSGDSLYEQYF.

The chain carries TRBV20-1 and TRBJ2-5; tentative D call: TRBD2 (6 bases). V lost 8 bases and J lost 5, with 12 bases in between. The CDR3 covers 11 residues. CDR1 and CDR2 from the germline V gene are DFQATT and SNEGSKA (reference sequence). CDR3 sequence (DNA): TGCAGTACTCTAGCGAGGGAGACCCAGTACTTC. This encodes CSTLARETQYF.